This T cell receptor (beta chain) comes out of a study of shared clonotypes between healthy human individuals. Germline V gives CDR1 SEHNR, CDR2 FQNEAQ (reference sequence). This CDR3 comprises 12 residues. Between the trimmed V and J ends, which lost 3 bases and 5 bases, there was a span of 7 bases. Assay used: immunoSEQ multiplex PCR; TCRdb lists only in-frame clones, some missing. The data contain fewer than 3 million clones, 92% of them singletons. This receptor was obtained from a man between 18 and 35 years old in good health. Some clones in this sample may be carry-over from other donors' samples. This sequence joins TRBV7-9 and TRBJ2-5, with D unresolved. The sequenced material came from naive CD4+ T cells from PBMCs. The subset was: CD45RA+ positively selected. The CDR3 here is CASSLSVETQYF. In DNA, the CDR3 is TGTGCCAGCAGCTTGAGCGTGGAGACCCAGTACTTC. The complete variable domain, with remaining parts taken from reference TRBV7-9 and TRBJ2-5, reads DTGVSQNPRHKITKRGQNVTFRCDPISEHNRLYWYRQTLGQGPEFLTYFQNEAQLEKSRLLSDRFSAERPKGSFSTLEIQRTEQGDSAMYLCASSLSVETQYFGPGTRLLVL.